These 7 T cell receptor beta chains came from one sample sequenced in a study of PD-L1 blockade in urothelial cancer. Repertoires were generated with immunoSEQ multiplex PCR, while TCRdb's copy carries only in-frame clones and drops some. The sample has around 60,000 clones; around 81% are singletons. The time point was: pretreatment peripheral blood. Sequenced material: PBMCs, taken around atezolizumab (anti-PD-L1) treatment. These receptor sequences come from a man between 65 and 85 years old with urothelial cancer.

The V gene is TRBV29-1, the J gene TRBJ2-7; 12 bases fit TRBD2. The CDR3 covers 14 residues. With V trimmed by 5 bases and J by 4 bases, 6 bases remained unmatched. The germline V gene encodes CDR1 SQVTM and CDR2 ANQGSEA. The CDR3 protein is CSVSSGLAGYEQYF. Written as DNA, the CDR3 is TGCAGCGTTTCTTCAGGACTAGCGGGATACGAGCAGTACTTC.

This clone has just a few counts. The chain uses TRBV5-1 and TRBJ2-3, with 9 nucleotides matching TRBD1. This CDR3 comprises 16 residues. Per the germline V gene, CDR1 is SGHRS and CDR2 is YFSETQ. V shed 5 bases and J 3 bases; nucleotides not matched to a gene: 10. The CDR3 sequence: CASRPAGTGNTDTQYF. CDR3 coding DNA: TGCGCCAGCAGACCCGCCGGGACAGGGAATACAGATACGCAGTATTTT.

The chain has TRBV30 and TRBJ1-2; 11 nucleotides align to TRBD1. The CDR3 totals 15 residues. CDR1 and CDR2 (germline): GTSNPN, SVGIG (reference sequence). The junction had 10 bases not matched to a gene; V was cut back by 3 bases and J by 7 bases. In nucleotides, the CDR3 is TGTGCCTGGAGAGCCACGGACAGGGGGCGCGGTGGCTACACCTTC. Translation gives CAWRATDRGRGGYTF.

In this sample, this clone turned up a few times. This chain connects TRBV29-1 to TRBJ2-2, with D tentatively TRBD1 (6 bases). The CDR3 is 14 amino acids. Germline V gives CDR1 SQVTM, CDR2 ANQGSEA. V lost 7 bases, J lost 1 base, and 13 bases lay in between. This chain's CDR3 is CSAAATGNTGELFF. The CDR3 DNA is TGCAGCGCCGCCGCGACAGGGAACACCGGGGAGCTGTTTTTT.

This clone was counted between two and nine times. The rearrangement links TRBV18 to TRBJ2-7; 7 bases fit TRBD1. CDR3 length: 11 residues. V dropped 6 bases and J dropped 6; count of bases not matched to a gene: 2. In germline, CDR1 is KGHSH, CDR2 LQKENI. CDR3 in amino acids: CASSTGAEQYF. The CDR3 nucleotides are TGTGCCAGCTCTACAGGGGCCGAGCAGTACTTC. The entire variable domain, with the rest obtained from reference TRBV18 and TRBJ2-7, is as follows: NAGVMQNPRHLVRRRGQEARLRCSPMKGHSHVYWYRQLPEEGLKFMVYLQKENIIDESGMPKERFSAEFPKEGPSILRIQQVVRGDSAAYFCASSTGAEQYFGPGTRLTVT.

V is TRBV11-2 and J is TRBJ2-3; weak D call: TRBD2 (7 bases). Germline-derived CDR1 and CDR2 are SGHAT and FQNNGV. The CDR3 runs 18 residues. The V end lost 2 bases, the J end lost 2 bases, and 20 bases lay between the germline ends. CDR3 loop: CASSLYGRGGYNTDTQYF. The CDR3 coding sequence is TGTGCCAGCAGCTTATATGGCAGGGGAGGGTATAACACAGATACGCAGTATTTT.

The chain employs TRBV11-3 and TRBJ2-2; D is unresolved. The germline V gene encodes CDR1 SGHNT and CDR2 YENEEA. The V gene lost 5 bases and the J gene lost 3 bases, with 16 bases spanning the gap. The CDR3 totals 16 residues. The CDR3 spells CASSPSARFDTGELFF. DNA of the CDR3: TGTGCCAGCAGCCCGAGCGCTAGATTTGACACCGGGGAGCTGTTTTTT. Full variable domain (missing parts from reference TRBV11-3 and TRBJ2-2): EAGVVQSPRYKIIEKKQPVAFWCNPISGHNTLYWYLQNLGQGPELLIRYENEEAVDDSQLPKDRFSAERLKGVDSTLKIQPAELGDSAVYLCASSPSARFDTGELFFGEGSRLTVL.